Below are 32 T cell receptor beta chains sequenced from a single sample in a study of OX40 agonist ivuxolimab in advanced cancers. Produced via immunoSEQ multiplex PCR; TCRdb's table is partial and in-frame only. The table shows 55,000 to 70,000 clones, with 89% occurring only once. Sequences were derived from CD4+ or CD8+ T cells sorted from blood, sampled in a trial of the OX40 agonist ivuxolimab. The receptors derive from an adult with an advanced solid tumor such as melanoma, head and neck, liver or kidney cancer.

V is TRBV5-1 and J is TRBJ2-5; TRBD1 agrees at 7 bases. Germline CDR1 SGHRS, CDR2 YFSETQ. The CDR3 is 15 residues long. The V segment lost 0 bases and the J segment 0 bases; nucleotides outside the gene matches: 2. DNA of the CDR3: TGCGCCAGCAGCTTGGGGACAGGCAACCAAGAGACCCAGTACTTC. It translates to CASSLGTGNQETQYF.

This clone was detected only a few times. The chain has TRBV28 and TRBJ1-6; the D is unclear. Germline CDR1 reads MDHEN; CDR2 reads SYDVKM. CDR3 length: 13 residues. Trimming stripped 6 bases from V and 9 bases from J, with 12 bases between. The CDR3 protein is CASSPPYSSPLHF. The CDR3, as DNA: TGTGCCAGCAGCCCACCATACAGTTCACCCCTCCACTTT.

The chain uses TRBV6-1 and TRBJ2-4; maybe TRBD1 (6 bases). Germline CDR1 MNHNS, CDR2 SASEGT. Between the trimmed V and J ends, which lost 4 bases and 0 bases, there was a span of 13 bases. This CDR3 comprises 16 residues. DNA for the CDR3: TGTGCCAGCAGTGGCAGGGGCGAACTAGCCAAAAACATTCAGTACTTC. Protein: CASSGRGELAKNIQYF.

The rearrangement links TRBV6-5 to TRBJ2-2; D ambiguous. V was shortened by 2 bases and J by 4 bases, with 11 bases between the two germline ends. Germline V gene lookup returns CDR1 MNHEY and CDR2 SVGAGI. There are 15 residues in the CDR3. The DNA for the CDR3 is TGTGCCAGCAGTTACCTGGGTGTGAGCACCGGGGAGCTGTTTTTT. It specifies CASSYLGVSTGELFF.

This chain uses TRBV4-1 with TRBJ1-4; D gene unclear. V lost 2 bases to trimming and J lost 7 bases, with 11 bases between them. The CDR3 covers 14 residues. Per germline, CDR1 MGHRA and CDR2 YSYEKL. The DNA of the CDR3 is TGCGCCAGCAGCCAATCAGGCAGAGGTGAAAAACTGTTTTTT. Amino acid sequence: CASSQSGRGEKLFF.

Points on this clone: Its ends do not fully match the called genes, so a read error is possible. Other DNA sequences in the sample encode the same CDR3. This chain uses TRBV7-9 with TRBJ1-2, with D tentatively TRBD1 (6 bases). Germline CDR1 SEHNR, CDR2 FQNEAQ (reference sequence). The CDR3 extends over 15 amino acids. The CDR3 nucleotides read TGCGCCAGCAGCTTAAGCGGGGGGCTTAACTATGGCTACACCTTC. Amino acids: CASSLSGGLNYGYTF.

DNA for the CDR3: TGTGCCAGCAGTCAACAGCGCCAGCGTACCTACGAGCAGTACTTC. Protein sequence: CASSQQRQRTYEQYF. The genes are TRBV7-2 and TRBJ2-7; D unresolved. Germline loops: CDR1 SGHTA, CDR2 FQGNSA. This CDR3 region has 15 residues. V lost 6 bases to trimming and J lost 2 bases, with 17 bases between them.

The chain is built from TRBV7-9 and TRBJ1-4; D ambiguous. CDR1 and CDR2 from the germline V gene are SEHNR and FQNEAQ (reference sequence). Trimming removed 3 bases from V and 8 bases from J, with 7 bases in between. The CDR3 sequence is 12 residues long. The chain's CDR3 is CASSLETEKLFF. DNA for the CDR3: TGTGCCAGCAGCTTGGAGACGGAAAAACTGTTTTTT.

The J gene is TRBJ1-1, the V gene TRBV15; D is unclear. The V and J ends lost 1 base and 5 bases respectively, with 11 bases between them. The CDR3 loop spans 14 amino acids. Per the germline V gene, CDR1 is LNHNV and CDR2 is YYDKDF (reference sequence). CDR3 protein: CATSRGVPGTEAFF. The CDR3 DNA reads TGTGCCACCAGCAGAGGGGTCCCTGGAACTGAAGCTTTCTTT.

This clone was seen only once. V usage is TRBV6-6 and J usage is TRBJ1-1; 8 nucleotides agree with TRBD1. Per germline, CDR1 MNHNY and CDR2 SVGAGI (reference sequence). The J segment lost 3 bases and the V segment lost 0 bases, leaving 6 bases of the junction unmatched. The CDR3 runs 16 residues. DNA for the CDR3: TGTGCCAGCAGTTACTCTCTTACAGGGGGGTACACTGAAGCTTTCTTT. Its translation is CASSYSLTGGYTEAFF.

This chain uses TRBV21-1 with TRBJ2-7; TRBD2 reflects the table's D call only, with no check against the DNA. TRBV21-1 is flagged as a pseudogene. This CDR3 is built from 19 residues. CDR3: CASSQMVGLAGGSSYEQYF. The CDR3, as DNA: TGTGCCAGCAGCCAAATGGTGGGACTAGCGGGGGGTAGCTCCTACGAGCAGTACTTC.

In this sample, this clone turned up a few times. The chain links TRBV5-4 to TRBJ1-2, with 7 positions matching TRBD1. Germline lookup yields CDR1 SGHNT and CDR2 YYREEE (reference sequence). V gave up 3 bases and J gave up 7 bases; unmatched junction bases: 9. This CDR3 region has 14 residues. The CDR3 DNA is TGTGCCAGCAGCTCCGGACAGGTCCGTGCTGGCTACACCTTC. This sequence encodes CASSSGQVRAGYTF.

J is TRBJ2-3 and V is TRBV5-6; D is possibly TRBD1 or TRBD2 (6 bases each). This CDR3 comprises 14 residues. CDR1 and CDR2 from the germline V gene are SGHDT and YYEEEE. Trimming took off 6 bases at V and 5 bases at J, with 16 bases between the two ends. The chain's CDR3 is CASTEGVGRDTQYF. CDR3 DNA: TGTGCCAGCACCGAGGGGGTCGGGAGAGATACGCAGTATTTT.

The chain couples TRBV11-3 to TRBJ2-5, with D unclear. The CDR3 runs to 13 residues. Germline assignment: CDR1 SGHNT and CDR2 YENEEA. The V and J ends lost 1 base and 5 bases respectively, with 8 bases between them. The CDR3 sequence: CASSLGYGETQYF. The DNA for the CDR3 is TGTGCCAGCAGCTTAGGATATGGGGAGACCCAGTACTTC.

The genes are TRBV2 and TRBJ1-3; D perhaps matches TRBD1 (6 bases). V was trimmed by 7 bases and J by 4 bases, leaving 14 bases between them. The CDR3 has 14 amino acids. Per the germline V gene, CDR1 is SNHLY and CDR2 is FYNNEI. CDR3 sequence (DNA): TGTGCCAGCATGGGGGGGGCTGCGGGAAACACCATATATTTT. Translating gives CASMGGAAGNTIYF.

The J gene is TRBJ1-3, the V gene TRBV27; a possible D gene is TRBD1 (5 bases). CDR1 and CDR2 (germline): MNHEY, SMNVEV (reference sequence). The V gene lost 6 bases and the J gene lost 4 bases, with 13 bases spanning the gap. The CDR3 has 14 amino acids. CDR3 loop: CASSPWGGGNTIYF. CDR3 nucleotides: TGTGCCAGCAGCCCCTGGGGGGGAGGAAACACCATATATTTT.

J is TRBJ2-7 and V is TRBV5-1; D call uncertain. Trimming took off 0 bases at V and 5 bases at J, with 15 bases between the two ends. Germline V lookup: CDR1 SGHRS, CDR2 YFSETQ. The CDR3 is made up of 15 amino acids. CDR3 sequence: CASSLALSGIHEQYF. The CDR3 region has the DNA TGCGCCAGCAGCTTGGCCTTGTCAGGAATCCACGAGCAGTACTTC.

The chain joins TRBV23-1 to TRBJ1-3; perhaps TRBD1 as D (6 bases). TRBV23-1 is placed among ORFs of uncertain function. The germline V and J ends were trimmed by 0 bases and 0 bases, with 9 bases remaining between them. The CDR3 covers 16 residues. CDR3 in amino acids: CASSQSGGISGNTIYF. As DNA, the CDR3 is TGCGCCAGCAGTCAATCCGGGGGCATCTCTGGAAACACCATATATTTT.

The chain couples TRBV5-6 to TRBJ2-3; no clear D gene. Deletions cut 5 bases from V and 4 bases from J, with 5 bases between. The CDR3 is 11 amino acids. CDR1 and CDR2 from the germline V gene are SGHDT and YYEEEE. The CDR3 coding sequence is TGTGCCAGCAGAACGGCAGATACGCAGTATTTT. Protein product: CASRTADTQYF.

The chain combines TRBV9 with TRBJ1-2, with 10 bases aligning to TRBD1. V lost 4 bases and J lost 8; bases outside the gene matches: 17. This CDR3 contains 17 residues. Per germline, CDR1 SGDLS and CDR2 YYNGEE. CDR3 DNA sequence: TGTGCCAGCAGCCCGACGAGGACAGGGGGTTATTCATGGGGCTACACCTTC. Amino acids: CASSPTRTGGYSWGYTF. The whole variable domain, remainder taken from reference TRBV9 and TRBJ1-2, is DSGVTQTPKHLITATGQRVTLRCSPRSGDLSVYWYQQSLDQGLQFLIQYYNGEERAKGNILERFSAQQFPDLHSELNLSSLELGDSALYFCASSPTRTGGYSWGYTFGSGTRLTVV.

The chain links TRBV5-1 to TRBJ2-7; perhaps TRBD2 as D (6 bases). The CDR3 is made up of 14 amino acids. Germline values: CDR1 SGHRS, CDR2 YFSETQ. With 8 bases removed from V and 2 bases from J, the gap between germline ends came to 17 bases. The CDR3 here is CASQKRDSTYEQYF. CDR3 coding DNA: TGCGCCAGTCAAAAACGGGACTCAACCTACGAGCAGTACTTC.

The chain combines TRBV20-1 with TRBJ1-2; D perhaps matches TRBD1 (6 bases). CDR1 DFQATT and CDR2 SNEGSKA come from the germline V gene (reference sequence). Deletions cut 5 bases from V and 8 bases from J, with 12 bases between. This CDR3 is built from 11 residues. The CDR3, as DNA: TGCAGTGCTCCTACAGGGAAGGGCTACACCTTC. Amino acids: CSAPTGKGYTF.

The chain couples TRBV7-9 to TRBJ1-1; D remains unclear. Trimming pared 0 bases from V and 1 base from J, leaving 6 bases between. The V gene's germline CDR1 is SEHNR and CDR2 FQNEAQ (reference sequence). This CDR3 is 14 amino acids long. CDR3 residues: CASSLAQGNTEAFF. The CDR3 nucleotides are TGTGCCAGCAGCTTAGCGCAAGGGAACACTGAAGCTTTCTTT.

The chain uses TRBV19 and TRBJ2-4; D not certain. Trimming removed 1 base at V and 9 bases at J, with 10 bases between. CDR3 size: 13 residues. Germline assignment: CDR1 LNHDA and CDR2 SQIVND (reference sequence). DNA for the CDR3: TGTGCCAGTAGTATAGGACCACTTCCCATTCAGTACTTC. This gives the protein CASSIGPLPIQYF.

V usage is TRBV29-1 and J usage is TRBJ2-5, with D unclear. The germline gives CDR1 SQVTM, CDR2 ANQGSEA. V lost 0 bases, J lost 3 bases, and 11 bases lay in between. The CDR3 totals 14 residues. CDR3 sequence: CSVEEWSREETQYF. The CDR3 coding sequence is TGCAGCGTTGAAGAGTGGTCTAGGGAAGAGACCCAGTACTTC.

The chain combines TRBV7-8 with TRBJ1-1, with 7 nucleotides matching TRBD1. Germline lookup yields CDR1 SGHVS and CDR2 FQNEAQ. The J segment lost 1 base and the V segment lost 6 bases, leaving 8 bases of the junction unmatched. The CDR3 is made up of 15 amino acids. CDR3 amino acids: CASSSARQGNTEAFF. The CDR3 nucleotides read TGTGCCAGCAGTTCAGCTAGACAGGGGAACACTGAAGCTTTCTTT.

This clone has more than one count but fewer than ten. The CDR3 loop reads CASSLVTLTGRNPGANVLTF. CDR3 DNA: TGTGCCAGCAGCTTGGTTACCTTGACAGGGAGGAATCCTGGGGCCAACGTCCTGACTTTC. J is TRBJ2-6 and V is TRBV5-4; D perhaps matches TRBD1 (7 bases). V was trimmed by 0 bases and J by 2 bases, leaving 21 bases between them. This CDR3 is 20 amino acids long. The germline CDR1 and CDR2 sequences are SGHNT and YYREEE (reference sequence).

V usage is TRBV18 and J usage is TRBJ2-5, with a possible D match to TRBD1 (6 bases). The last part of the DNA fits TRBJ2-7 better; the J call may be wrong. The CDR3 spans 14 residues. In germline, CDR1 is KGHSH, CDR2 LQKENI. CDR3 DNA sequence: TGTGCCAGCTCATCACAGGGCGGTGTGTACGAGCAGTACTTC. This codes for CASSSQGGVYEQYF.

The chain's CDR3 is CASSGTGQSNQPQHF. As DNA, the CDR3 is TGTGCCAGCAGTGGGACAGGGCAAAGCAATCAGCCCCAGCATTTT. This chain uses TRBV6-6 with TRBJ1-5; 9 bases map to TRBD1. The length of the CDR3 is 15 residues. CDR1 and CDR2 (germline): MNHNY, SVGAGI (reference sequence). The V segment lost 5 bases and the J segment 1 base; nucleotides outside the gene matches: 3.

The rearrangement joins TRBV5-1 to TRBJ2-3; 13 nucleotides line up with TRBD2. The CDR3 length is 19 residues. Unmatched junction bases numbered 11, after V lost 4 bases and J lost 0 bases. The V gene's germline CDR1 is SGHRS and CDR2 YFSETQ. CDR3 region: CASSLGMTSGGRSTDTQYF. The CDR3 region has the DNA TGCGCCAGCAGCCTTGGTATGACTAGCGGGGGGCGGAGCACAGATACGCAGTATTTT.

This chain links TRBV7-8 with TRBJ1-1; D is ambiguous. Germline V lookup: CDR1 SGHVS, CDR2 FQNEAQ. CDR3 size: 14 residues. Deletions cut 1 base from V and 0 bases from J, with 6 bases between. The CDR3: CASSLGGMNTEAFF. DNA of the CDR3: TGTGCCAGCAGCTTAGGGGGAATGAACACTGAAGCTTTCTTT. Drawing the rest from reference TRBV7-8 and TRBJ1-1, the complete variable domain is GAGVSQSPRYKVAKRGQDVALRCDPISGHVSLFWYQQALGQGPEFLTYFQNEAQLDKSGLPSDRFFAERPEGSVSTLKIQRTQQEDSAVYLCASSLGGMNTEAFFGQGTRLTVV.

CDR3 in amino acids: CASSPDRFYGYTF. The CDR3, as DNA: TGTGCCAGCTCACCAGACAGATTCTATGGCTACACCTTC. V usage is TRBV18 and J usage is TRBJ1-2; D may be TRBD1 (5 bases). The CDR3 totals 13 residues. The V end lost 2 bases, the J end lost 4 bases, and 8 bases lay between the germline ends. The germline V gene has CDR1 KGHSH and CDR2 LQKENI.